Following are 32 T cell receptor beta chains from one sample sequenced in a study of TET2 disruption in CD19-targeted CAR T cells. The treatment here: autologous CTL019 cells: CD19 CAR with 4-1BB and CD3 zeta domains. TCRdb's table, derived via immunoSEQ multiplex PCR, lists solely in-frame clones and lacks some. The sample is made up of tens of thousands of clones, and the top ten hold under 2.5% of it. The antigens for these receptors are not known. The sequencing used CD8- CAR+ T cells sorted from cultured blood T cells, collected for CD19 CAR T cell therapy. The subset was: CD8-negative CAR-positive T cells from the infusion product. The receptor source for this set is a man in his 70s with chronic lymphocytic leukemia.

On this clone: The read ends 3 residues before the CDR3 terminus; that terminus is restored from the germline J gene. The chain uses TRBV6-2 or TRBV6-3 and TRBJ1-2; D call uncertain. CDR1 and CDR2 (germline): MNHEY, SVGEGT. The CDR3 contains 16 residues. The sequenced part of the CDR3 DNA is TGTGCCAGCCTGCGACTGTCGGGGAAGGAGGCAGATACC. Its translation is CASLRLSGKEADT. The whole CDR3 region reads CASLRLSGKEADTYTF.

A remark on this clone: The CDR3 end lies 3 residues beyond the end of the read and is filled in from the germline J gene. Different DNA sequences within this sample yield the same CDR3. The V gene is TRBV6-2 or TRBV6-3, the J gene TRBJ1-2, with TRBD1 identical over 8 bases. With V trimmed by 1 base and J by 7 bases, 5 bases remained unmatched. The CDR3 loop spans 14 amino acids. CDR1 is MNHEY, CDR2 SVGEGT, per germline. This CDR3 is CASSYLTGVGGYTF. Incomplete CDR3 DNA: TGTGCCAGCAGTTACTTGACAGGGGTTGGTGGC.

On this clone: One end of the junction is discordant with germline, which a read error may explain. The CDR3 is cut off 3 residues early in the read; its end comes from the germline J gene. Other DNA sequences in the sample encode the same CDR3. The chain has TRBV18 and TRBJ1-3, with D tentatively TRBD1 (5 bases). CDR1 and CDR2 (germline): KGHSH, LQKENI. This CDR3 comprises 18 residues. The sequenced part of the CDR3 DNA is TGTGCCAGCTCACCACCCAATCGGGGGGTTAGCTCTGGAAACACT. Protein: CASSPPNRGVSSGNT. The CDR3, in full, reads CASSPPNRGVSSGNTIYF.

As concerns this clone: The CDR3 extends 3 residues past the end of the read, so its final part is completed from the germline J gene. The chain uses TRBV12-5 and TRBJ2-7; TRBD2 aligns across 9 bases. V lost 4 bases, J lost 5 bases, and 9 bases stayed unmatched. This CDR3 spans 15 amino acids. The germline CDR1 and CDR2 sequences are LGHNT and FRNRAP. CDR3 bases read: TGTGCTAGTGGTTCCCCAGCGGGGGGTAAGCACGAG. Its translation: CASGSPAGGKHE. In full, the CDR3 reads CASGSPAGGKHEQYF.

The CDR3 DNA, read in part, is TGTGCCAGCCCACAGGGAGGGGCCACTGAA. It encodes CASPQGGATE. The complete CDR3 protein is CASPQGGATEAFF. The V gene is TRBV18, the J gene TRBJ1-1; D is perhaps TRBD1 (6 bases). The sequence runs out 3 residues before the end of the CDR3; the remainder is reconstructed from the germline J gene. The CDR3 is 13 amino acids. V lost 8 bases to trimming and J lost 4 bases, with 14 bases between them. Per germline, CDR1 KGHSH and CDR2 LQKENI.

Details on this clone: The CDR3 end falls 3 residues outside the read, so it is completed with the germline J gene. This chain uses TRBV18 with TRBJ1-4; D is undetermined. Germline values: CDR1 KGHSH, CDR2 LQKENI. The CDR3 is 13 amino acids. Trimming pared 8 bases from V and 5 bases from J, leaving 12 bases between. The CDR3 DNA, read in part, is TGTGCCAGCCTGAGAGGAGGGAATGAAAAA. This gives the protein CASLRGGNEK. The full-length CDR3 reads as CASLRGGNEKLFF.

To note about this clone: Read data end 3 residues before the CDR3 end; the end is taken from the germline J gene. This chain connects TRBV19 to TRBJ1-2; D possibly corresponds to TRBD1 (6 bases). The CDR3 runs to 15 residues. CDR1 and CDR2 (germline): LNHDA, SQIVND (reference sequence). CDR3 in amino acids: CASSGLAGAPRNYTF. Partial CDR3 DNA: TGTGCCAGTAGTGGACTAGCGGGGGCCCCCCGGAAC.

In regard to this clone: The read falls 3 residues short of the CDR3 end, and the missing part is taken from the germline J gene. The chain combines TRBV5-1 with TRBJ2-4; D possibly corresponds to TRBD1 (6 bases). The CDR3 loop spans 17 amino acids. Looked up from germline, CDR1 is SGHRS and CDR2 is YFSETQ. The CDR3 loop is CASSPVGVVSEGETQYF. Incomplete CDR3 DNA: TGCGCCAGCAGTCCCGTCGGAGTAGTAAGTGAGGGGGAGACT.

Concerning this clone: The observed sequence ends 3 residues before the CDR3 terminus, with the missing tail filled in from the germline J gene. This rearrangement joins TRBV2 to TRBJ1-6; 9 bases fit TRBD1. V lost 7 bases to trimming and J lost 2 bases; unmatched junction nucleotides: 6. The germline V gene has CDR1 SNHLY and CDR2 FYNNEI. This CDR3 spans 16 amino acids. CDR3 residues: CASTRDRAAYNSPLHF. The part of the CDR3 DNA that was read is TGTGCCAGCACCCGGGACAGGGCCGCCTATAATTCACCC.

Note on this clone: The read halts 3 residues ahead of the CDR3 end, with the missing end drawn from the germline J gene. This chain connects TRBV6-2 or TRBV6-3 to TRBJ2-4; 8 bases map to TRBD1. CDR1 MNHEY and CDR2 SVGEGT come from the germline V gene. The CDR3 spans 15 residues. The CDR3 DNA, read in part, is TGTGCCAGCAGTAACCGGACAGGGAAGTACTATGGT. It is translated as CASSNRTGKYYG. The whole CDR3 sequence reads CASSNRTGKYYGQYF.

With regard to this clone: Its ends do not fully match the called genes, so a read error is possible. The read comes to an end 3 residues before the CDR3 does, leaving the germline J gene to fill in the end. The chain uses TRBV19 and TRBJ1-2; TRBD1 agrees at 11 bases. CDR1 LNHDA and CDR2 SQIVND come from the germline V gene (reference sequence). The CDR3 spans 15 residues. Here the CDR3 reads CASTPGQGGVYDYTF. Incomplete CDR3 DNA: TGTGCCAGCACACCGGGACAGGGGGGGGTCTATGAC.

Notes on this clone: Sequencing ends 3 residues short of the CDR3 end; the germline J gene provides the rest. The chain carries TRBV2 and TRBJ2-7, with TRBD2 matching 7 bases. Losses at the gene ends were 2 bases for V and 6 bases for J; bases not matched to a gene: 7. This CDR3 comprises 14 residues. CDR1 is SNHLY and CDR2 is FYNNEI in the germline V gene. The covered CDR3 bases are TGTGCCAGCAGTGAAATGTCTTGGGGGGGCGAG. It codes for CASSEMSWGGE. The entire CDR3 protein reads CASSEMSWGGEQYF.

Here the CDR3 reads CAISESVQGRNQPQYF. The part of the CDR3 DNA that was read is TGTGCCATCAGTGAGTCGGTACAGGGGCGCAATCAGCCT. The V gene is TRBV10-3, the J gene TRBJ2-4; the match to TRBD1 covers 7 bases. The DNA ends 3 residues before the CDR3 does, and the rest of the CDR3 is filled in from the germline J gene. The V gene's germline CDR1 is ENHRY and CDR2 SYGVKD. The CDR3 consists of 16 residues.

Comments on this clone: The observed sequence ends 3 residues before the CDR3 terminus, with the missing tail filled in from the germline J gene. The V and J genes are TRBV20-1 and TRBJ2-2; TRBD2 agrees at 7 bases. Germline values: CDR1 DFQATT, CDR2 SNEGSKA (reference sequence). There are 16 residues in the CDR3. The covered CDR3 bases are TGCAGTGCTAGCGGGGGGTATCCCTCTGGGGCCAACGTG. Encoded protein: CSASGGYPSGANV. The entire CDR3 sequence reads CSASGGYPSGANVLFF.

Frequency places this clone as medium-sized. CDR3 DNA (partial): TGTGCCAGCAGTGAGACAGCCCCAAATGAAAAA. This codes for CASSETAPNEK. The full CDR3 is CASSETAPNEKLFF. The rearrangement links TRBV6-1 to TRBJ1-4, with D perhaps TRBD1 (5 bases). The CDR3 is cut off 3 residues early in the read; its end comes from the germline J gene. Trimming left V 3 bases short and J 5 bases short, with 10 bases between. The CDR3 has 14 residues. The germline V gene has CDR1 MNHNS and CDR2 SASEGT.

A note on this clone: Sequencing ends 3 residues short of the CDR3 end; the germline J gene provides the rest. The chain has TRBV19 and TRBJ1-1; 11 nucleotides agree with TRBD1. Germline lookup yields CDR1 LNHDA and CDR2 SQIVND (reference sequence). CDR3 length equals 15 residues. V trimming: 8 bases; J trimming: 2 bases; junction bases outside the gene matches: 7. CDR3 DNA, as far as it was read: TGTGCCAGTCGCCCTGGGACAGGGGGAAACACTGAA. Its protein product is CASRPGTGGNTE. The full CDR3 protein reads CASRPGTGGNTEAFF.

With respect to this clone: The CDR3 end falls 3 residues outside the read, so it is completed with the germline J gene. The V and J genes are TRBV20-1 and TRBJ2-6, with 7 bases lining up with TRBD1. With 5 bases clipped from V and 2 bases from J, the junction kept 9 bases outside the gene matches. There are 16 residues in the CDR3. The germline V gene encodes CDR1 DFQATT and CDR2 SNEGSKA (reference sequence). CDR3 amino acids: CSAPRTGSPGANVLTF. Incomplete CDR3 DNA: TGCAGTGCTCCGCGGACAGGAAGCCCTGGGGCCAACGTC.

A word on this clone: The observed sequence ends 3 residues before the CDR3 terminus, with the missing tail filled in from the germline J gene. The chain employs TRBV5-1 and TRBJ2-1; D ambiguous. Trimming removed 1 base from V and 7 bases from J, with 15 bases in between. Germline values: CDR1 SGHRS, CDR2 YFSETQ. The CDR3 has 15 amino acids. This CDR3 is CASSLSYGPGNEQFF. Incomplete CDR3 DNA: TGCGCCAGCAGCTTGAGTTACGGCCCCGGGAATGAG. The complete variable domain, with remaining parts taken from reference TRBV5-1 and TRBJ2-1, reads KAGVTQTPRYLIKTRGQQVTLSCSPISGHRSVSWYQQTPGQGLQFLFEYFSETQRNKGNFPGRFSGRQFSNSRSEMNVSTLELGDSALYLCASSLSYGPGNEQFFGPGTRLTVL.

Concerning this clone itself: The read halts 3 residues ahead of the CDR3 end, with the missing end drawn from the germline J gene. The rearrangement links TRBV7-3 to TRBJ2-3; 8 positions agree with TRBD2. The germline CDR1 and CDR2 sequences are SGHTA and FQGTGA. There are 16 residues in the CDR3. The junction had 10 bases not matched to a gene; V was cut back by 5 bases and J by 3 bases. The CDR3 protein is CASSQGTGGPTDTQYF. CDR3 DNA (partial): TGTGCCAGCAGCCAAGGAACGGGGGGGCCTACAGATACG.

Remarks on this clone: One junction end disagrees with the germline gene, perhaps due to a read error. The read terminates 3 residues ahead of where the CDR3 ends, so the germline J gene completes it. Other DNA sequences within the sample encode an identical CDR3. V gene TRBV10-2 combines with J gene TRBJ1-3; D is perhaps TRBD1 (5 bases). The germline CDR1 and CDR2 sequences are WSHSY and SAAADI. CDR3 size: 15 residues. CDR3: CASTPDDSSGNTIYF. Incomplete CDR3 DNA: TGCGCCAGCACCCCGGACGACAGCTCTGGAAACACT.

Turning to this clone: The sequenced fragment ends 3 residues before the CDR3 boundary, so the rest is inferred from the germline J gene. This chain uses TRBV20-1 with TRBJ2-4; 7 positions match TRBD1. CDR3 size: 13 residues. Germline loops: CDR1 DFQATT, CDR2 SNEGSKA (reference sequence). Incomplete CDR3 DNA: TGCAGTGCTCAGGGACCCCAGGGGGAGACT. This encodes CSAQGPQGET. The whole CDR3 protein is CSAQGPQGETQYF.

In regard to this clone: The read terminates 3 residues ahead of where the CDR3 ends, so the germline J gene completes it. The chain is built from TRBV7-3 and TRBJ1-2; maybe TRBD1 (5 bases). Germline values: CDR1 SGHTA, CDR2 FQGTGA. The CDR3 contains 15 residues. The part of the CDR3 DNA that was read is TGTGCCAGCAGCTTAACTAGGACTTCGGGACTGGAC. Its protein product is CASSLTRTSGLD. In full, the CDR3 is CASSLTRTSGLDYTF.

On this clone: The read ends 3 residues early relative to the CDR3; the germline J gene fills the gap. V gene TRBV5-1 combines with J gene TRBJ1-2, with 9 bases matching TRBD1. The CDR3 is made up of 15 amino acids. In germline, CDR1 is SGHRS, CDR2 YFSETQ. The V segment lost 4 bases and the J segment 0 bases; nucleotides outside the gene matches: 4. CDR3 protein: CASSQDRGSNYGYTF. CDR3 DNA (partial): TGCGCCAGCAGCCAGGACAGGGGCTCTAACTATGGC.

Details on this clone: The DNA ends 3 residues before the CDR3 does, and the rest of the CDR3 is filled in from the germline J gene. This rearrangement joins TRBV18 to TRBJ1-2; tentatively, D is TRBD1 (6 bases). The CDR3 spans 16 residues. V dropped 0 bases and J dropped 6 bases, with 17 bases sitting between them. Germline CDR1 is KGHSH and CDR2 is LQKENI. The CDR3 spells CASSPPLGAGAHGYTF. CDR3 DNA (partial): TGTGCCAGCTCACCACCTTTGGGGGCAGGGGCGCATGGC.

CDR3 residues: CASSVDWSGQETQYF. The DNA read from the CDR3 is TGTGCCAGCAGCGTAGATTGGTCGGGTCAAGAGACC. This sequence joins TRBV9 and TRBJ2-5; D call uncertain. The read terminates 3 residues ahead of where the CDR3 ends, so the germline J gene completes it. The CDR3 runs 15 residues. Per the germline V gene, CDR1 is SGDLS and CDR2 is YYNGEE. Trimming took off 0 bases at V and 2 bases at J, with 11 bases between the two ends.

About this clone: The read is 3 residues too short to cover the CDR3 end, so that end is filled in from the germline J gene. This chain uses TRBV19 with TRBJ1-2, with D perhaps matching TRBD1 (5 bases). Germline-derived CDR1 and CDR2 are LNHDA and SQIVND (reference sequence). The CDR3 runs 17 residues. CDR3 DNA (partial): TGTGCCAGTAGCCCCGGGACTAGCGGGGTCCTCTCCTACGAC. The encoded protein is CASSPGTSGVLSYD. The full CDR3 sequence reads CASSPGTSGVLSYDYTF.

As for this clone: The junction does not match germline at one end; this may be a read error. The same CDR3 is also encoded by other DNA sequences in this sample. CDR3 amino acids: CASSFNDRGHNGYTF. The covered CDR3 bases are TGTGCCAGCAGCTTCAACGACAGGGGGCATAATGGT. This chain links TRBV11-1 with TRBJ1-2, with TRBD1 identical over 10 bases. The read gets to within 3 residues of the CDR3 end, and the germline J gene fills in the rest. The length of the CDR3 is 15 residues. CDR1 is SGHAT and CDR2 is FQDESV in the germline V gene (reference sequence).

On this clone itself: The read ends 3 residues early relative to the CDR3; the germline J gene fills the gap. The rearrangement uses TRBV18 and TRBJ2-7; TRBD1 agrees at 12 bases. Losses at the gene ends were 6 bases for V and 5 bases for J; bases not matched to a gene: 5. Germline V gene sequence: CDR1 KGHSH, CDR2 LQKENI. CDR3 length: 14 residues. The CDR3 bases that were read are TGTGCCAGCTCCCCCGGGACAGGGGGCCACGAG. It is translated as CASSPGTGGHE. The entire CDR3 is CASSPGTGGHEQYF. Based on the CDR3 plus reference TRBV18 and TRBJ2-7, the full variable domain is NAGVMQNPRHLVRRRGQEARLRCSPMKGHSHVYWYRQLPEEGLKFMVYLQKENIIDESGMPKERFSAEFPKEGPSILRIQQVVRGDSAAYFCASSPGTGGHEQYFGPGTRLTVT.

In regard to this clone: The read is 3 residues too short to cover the CDR3 end, so that end is filled in from the germline J gene. This chain joins TRBV28 and TRBJ1-2; 12 bases map to TRBD1. CDR1 MDHEN and CDR2 SYDVKM come from the germline V gene. This CDR3 spans 17 amino acids. CDR3 DNA, as far as it was read: TGTGCCAGCAGTTTTAGGGGCGCGGGACAGGGGGCAGAGGGC. Its protein product is CASSFRGAGQGAEG. The CDR3, in full, reads CASSFRGAGQGAEGYTF.

The CDR3 bases that were read are TGTGCCAGCAGTCCCGGGGGGGGAAACTATGGC. Residues: CASSPGGGNYG. The whole CDR3 reads CASSPGGGNYGYTF. The chain has TRBV2 and TRBJ1-2, with TRBD1 as a possible D gene (5 bases). The sequence runs out 3 residues before the end of the CDR3; the remainder is reconstructed from the germline J gene. The germline CDR1 and CDR2 sequences are SNHLY and FYNNEI. V dropped 5 bases and J dropped 2 bases, with 12 bases sitting between them. The CDR3 is made up of 14 amino acids.

Concerning this clone: The read finishes 3 residues shy of the CDR3 end, and the germline J gene is used to complete it. The J gene is TRBJ2-4, the V gene TRBV7-9; D ambiguous. Germline CDR1 SEHNR, CDR2 FQNEAQ (reference sequence). The CDR3 is 12 residues long. The CDR3 DNA, read in part, is TGTGCCAGCAGCTTAGTAGCAGTTGGT. Translation: CASSLVAVG. The whole CDR3 protein is CASSLVAVGQYF.

Its frequency marks this clone as medium-sized. The read falls 3 residues short of the CDR3 end, and the missing part is taken from the germline J gene. The gene calls are TRBV29-1 and TRBJ2-7; 7 bases agree with TRBD1. Germline V gives CDR1 SQVTM, CDR2 ANQGSEA. The CDR3 runs to 13 residues. J lost 6 bases, V lost 7 bases, and 12 bases had no gene match. This CDR3 reads CSAGAEAGGEQYF. The sequenced CDR3 bases are TGCAGCGCTGGAGCTGAGGCAGGGGGCGAG.